This T cell receptor (beta chain) was recovered during a study of CD4 and CD8 cells across lung adenocarcinoma regions. This clonotype was recorded a few times. CDR1 is SGHNT and CDR2 is YYREEE in the germline V gene (reference sequence). The CDR3 loop spans 14 amino acids. The patients had localized lung adenocarcinoma, a non-small cell subtype. TCRdb independently ran MiXCR on the PCR reads; one entry per CDR3 protein. The profile shows 5,500 to 7,000 distinct CDR3 sequences, roughly 50% of them singletons. The TCR originated in a male donor with lung adenocarcinoma. The CD4 and CD8 labels of this study may be unreliable. The chain couples TRBV5-4 to TRBJ2-5; no reliable D call. The J call could be wrong; TRBJ2-7 is a better fit for the DNA end. The sequencing sample was made of CD8+ T cells from the margin of a lung tumor. The CDR3 region is CASRLHGGEYEQYF. CDR3 bases: TGTGCCAGCCGCCTTCATGGCGGCGAGTACGAGCAGTACTTC.